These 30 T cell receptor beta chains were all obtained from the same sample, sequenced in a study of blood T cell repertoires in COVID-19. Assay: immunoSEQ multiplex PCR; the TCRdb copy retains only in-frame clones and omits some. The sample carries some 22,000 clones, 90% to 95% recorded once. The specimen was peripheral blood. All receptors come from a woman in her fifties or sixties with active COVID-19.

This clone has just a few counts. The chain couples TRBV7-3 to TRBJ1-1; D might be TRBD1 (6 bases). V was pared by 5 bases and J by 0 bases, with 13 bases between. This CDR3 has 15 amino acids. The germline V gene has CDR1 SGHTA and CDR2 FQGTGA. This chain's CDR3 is CASSPLGTMNTEAFF. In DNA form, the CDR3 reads TGTGCCAGCAGCCCCCTGGGGACAATGAACACTGAAGCTTTCTTT. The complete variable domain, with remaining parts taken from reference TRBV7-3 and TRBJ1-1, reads GAGVSQTPSNKVTEKGKYVELRCDPISGHTALYWYRQSLGQGPEFLIYFQGTGAADDSGLPNDRFFAVRPEGSVSTLKIQRTERGDSAVYLCASSPLGTMNTEAFFGQGTRLTVV.

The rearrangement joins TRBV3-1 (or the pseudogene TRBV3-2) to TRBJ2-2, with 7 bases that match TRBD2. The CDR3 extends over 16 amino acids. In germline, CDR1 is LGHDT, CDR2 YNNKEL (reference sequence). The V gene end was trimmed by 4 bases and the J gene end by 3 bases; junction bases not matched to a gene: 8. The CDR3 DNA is TGTGCCAGCAGCCCTGGGGTGGCGGGGGACACCGGGGAGCTGTTTTTT. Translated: CASSPGVAGDTGELFF.

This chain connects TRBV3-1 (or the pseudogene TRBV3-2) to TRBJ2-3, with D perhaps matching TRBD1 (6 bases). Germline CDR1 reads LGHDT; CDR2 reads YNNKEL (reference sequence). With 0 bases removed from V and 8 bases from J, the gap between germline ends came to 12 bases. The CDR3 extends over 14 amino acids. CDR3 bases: TGTGCCAGCAGCCAAGAGGGGGCGGTGGGTACGCAGTATTTT. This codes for CASSQEGAVGTQYF.

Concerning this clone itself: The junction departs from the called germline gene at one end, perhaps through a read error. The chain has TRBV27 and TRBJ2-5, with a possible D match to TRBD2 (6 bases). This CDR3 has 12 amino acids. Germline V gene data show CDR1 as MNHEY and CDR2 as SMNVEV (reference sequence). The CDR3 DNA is TGTGCCAGCACCGACGGGGGAGAGGCCCAGTACTTC. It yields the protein CASTDGGEAQYF.

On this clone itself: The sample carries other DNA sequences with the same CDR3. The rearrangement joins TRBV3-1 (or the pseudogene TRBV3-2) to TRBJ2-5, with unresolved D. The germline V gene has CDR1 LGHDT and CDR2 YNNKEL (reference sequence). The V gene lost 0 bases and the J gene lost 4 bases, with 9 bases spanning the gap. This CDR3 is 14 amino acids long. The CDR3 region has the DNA TGTGCCAGCAGCCAAGAGGGCCGTGGAGAGACCCAGTACTTC. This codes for CASSQEGRGETQYF.

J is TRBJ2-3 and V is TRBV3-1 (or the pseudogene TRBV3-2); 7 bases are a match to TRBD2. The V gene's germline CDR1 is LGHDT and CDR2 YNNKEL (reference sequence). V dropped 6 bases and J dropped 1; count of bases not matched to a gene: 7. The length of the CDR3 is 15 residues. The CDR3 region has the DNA TGTGCCAGCAGTAGGGGCGGGGGAGGCACAGATACGCAGTATTTT. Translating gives CASSRGGGGTDTQYF.

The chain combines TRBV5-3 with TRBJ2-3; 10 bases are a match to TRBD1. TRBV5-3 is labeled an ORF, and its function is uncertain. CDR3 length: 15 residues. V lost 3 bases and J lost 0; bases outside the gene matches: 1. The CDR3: CARSSGQGSTDTQYF. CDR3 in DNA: TGTGCCAGAAGCTCGGGACAGGGGAGCACAGATACGCAGTATTTT.

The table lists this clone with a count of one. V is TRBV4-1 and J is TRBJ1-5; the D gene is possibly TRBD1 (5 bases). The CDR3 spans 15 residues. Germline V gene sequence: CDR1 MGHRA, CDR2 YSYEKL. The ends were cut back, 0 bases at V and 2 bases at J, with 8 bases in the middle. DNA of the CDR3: TGCGCCAGCAGCCAAGACCCGGGGGGCAATCAGCCCCAGCATTTT. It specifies CASSQDPGGNQPQHF.

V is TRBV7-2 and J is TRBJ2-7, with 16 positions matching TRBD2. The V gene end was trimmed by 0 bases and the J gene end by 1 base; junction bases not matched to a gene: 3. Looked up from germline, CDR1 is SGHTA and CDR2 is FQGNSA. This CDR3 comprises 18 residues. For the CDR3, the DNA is TGTGCCAGCAGCTTAGCGGGACTAGCGGGAGGGAATTCCTACGAGCAGTACTTC. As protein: CASSLAGLAGGNSYEQYF.

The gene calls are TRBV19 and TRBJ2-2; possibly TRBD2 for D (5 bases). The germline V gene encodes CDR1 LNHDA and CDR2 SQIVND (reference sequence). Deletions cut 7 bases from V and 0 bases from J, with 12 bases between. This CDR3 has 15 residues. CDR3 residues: CASIVSGPNTGELFF. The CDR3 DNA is TGTGCCAGTATAGTAAGCGGACCGAACACCGGGGAGCTGTTTTTT.

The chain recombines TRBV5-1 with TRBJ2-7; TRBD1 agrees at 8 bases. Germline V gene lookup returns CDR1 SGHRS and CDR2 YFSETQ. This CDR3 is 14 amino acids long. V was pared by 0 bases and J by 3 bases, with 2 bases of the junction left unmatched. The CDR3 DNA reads TGCGCCAGCAGCTTGGAGACAGGGGACTACGAGCAGTACTTC. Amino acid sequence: CASSLETGDYEQYF.

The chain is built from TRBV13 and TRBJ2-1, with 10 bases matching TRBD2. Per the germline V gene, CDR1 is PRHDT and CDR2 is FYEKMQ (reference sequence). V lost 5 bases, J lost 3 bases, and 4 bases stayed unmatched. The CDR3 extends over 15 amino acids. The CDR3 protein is CASSARLAGYNEQFF. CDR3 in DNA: TGTGCCAGCAGCGCCAGACTAGCGGGCTACAATGAGCAGTTCTTC.

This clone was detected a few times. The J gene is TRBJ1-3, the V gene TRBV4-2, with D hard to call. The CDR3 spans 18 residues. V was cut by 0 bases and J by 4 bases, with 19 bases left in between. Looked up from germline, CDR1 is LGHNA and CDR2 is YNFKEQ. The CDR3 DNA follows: TGTGCCAGCAGCCAAGATGGAGCGGCCTACATGGGGGGAAACACCATATATTTT. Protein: CASSQDGAAYMGGNTIYF.

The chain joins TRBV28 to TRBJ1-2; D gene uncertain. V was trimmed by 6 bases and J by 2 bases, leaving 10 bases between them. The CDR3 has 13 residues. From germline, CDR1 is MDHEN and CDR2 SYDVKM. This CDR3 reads CASSLTENYGYTF. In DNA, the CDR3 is TGTGCCAGCAGCCTTACAGAGAACTATGGCTACACCTTC.

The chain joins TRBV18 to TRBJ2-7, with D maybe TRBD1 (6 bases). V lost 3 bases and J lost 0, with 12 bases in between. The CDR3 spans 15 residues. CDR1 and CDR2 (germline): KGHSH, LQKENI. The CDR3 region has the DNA TGTGCCAGCTCACCCTGGACAGCGAGCTCCTACGAGCAGTACTTC. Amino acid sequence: CASSPWTASSYEQYF.

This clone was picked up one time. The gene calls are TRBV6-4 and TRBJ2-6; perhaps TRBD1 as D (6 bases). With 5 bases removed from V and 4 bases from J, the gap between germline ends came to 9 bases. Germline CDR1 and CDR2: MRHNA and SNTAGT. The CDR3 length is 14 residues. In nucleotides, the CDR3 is TGTGCCAGCAGTTACGACAGGGGGGCCAACGTCCTGACTTTC. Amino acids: CASSYDRGANVLTF.

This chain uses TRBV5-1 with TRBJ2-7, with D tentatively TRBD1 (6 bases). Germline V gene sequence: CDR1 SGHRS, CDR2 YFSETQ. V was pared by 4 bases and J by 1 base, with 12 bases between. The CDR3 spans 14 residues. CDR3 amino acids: CASSNEDRSYEQYF. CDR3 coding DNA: TGCGCCAGCAGCAACGAAGACAGGTCCTACGAGCAGTACTTC.

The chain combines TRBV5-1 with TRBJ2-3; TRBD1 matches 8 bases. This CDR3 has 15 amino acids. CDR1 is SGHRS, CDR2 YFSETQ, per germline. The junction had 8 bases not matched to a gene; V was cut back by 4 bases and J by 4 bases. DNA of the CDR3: TGCGCCAGCAGCCAGACAGGGGCTGGGCCAGATACGCAGTATTTT. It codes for CASSQTGAGPDTQYF.

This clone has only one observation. CDR3 nucleotides: TGTGCCAGCAGTTGGGAGGAGGCGGGAGGGTTGAATGAGCAGTTCTTC. Amino acids: CASSWEEAGGLNEQFF. The chain recombines TRBV28 with TRBJ2-1; 9 bases line up with TRBD2. In germline, CDR1 is MDHEN, CDR2 SYDVKM. J was trimmed by 7 bases and V by 4 bases; bases with no gene match: 11. This CDR3 contains 16 residues.

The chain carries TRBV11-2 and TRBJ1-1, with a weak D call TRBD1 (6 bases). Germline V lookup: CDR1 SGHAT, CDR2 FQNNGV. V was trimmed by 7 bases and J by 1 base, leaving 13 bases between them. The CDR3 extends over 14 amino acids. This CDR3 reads CASNEQGPNTEAFF. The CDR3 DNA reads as TGTGCCAGCAACGAACAGGGACCGAACACTGAAGCTTTCTTT.

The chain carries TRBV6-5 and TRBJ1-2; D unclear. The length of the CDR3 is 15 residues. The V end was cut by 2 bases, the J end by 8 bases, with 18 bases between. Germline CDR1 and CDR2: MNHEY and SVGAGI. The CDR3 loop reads CASSYGDMMMEGYTF. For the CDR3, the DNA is TGTGCCAGCAGTTACGGTGACATGATGATGGAAGGCTACACCTTC.

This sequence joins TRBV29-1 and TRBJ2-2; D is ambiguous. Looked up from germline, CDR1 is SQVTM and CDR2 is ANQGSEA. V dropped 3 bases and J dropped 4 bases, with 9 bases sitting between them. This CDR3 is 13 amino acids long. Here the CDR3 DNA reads TGCAGCGTTGACCGAGCGAGCACCGGGGAGCTGTTTTTT. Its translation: CSVDRASTGELFF.

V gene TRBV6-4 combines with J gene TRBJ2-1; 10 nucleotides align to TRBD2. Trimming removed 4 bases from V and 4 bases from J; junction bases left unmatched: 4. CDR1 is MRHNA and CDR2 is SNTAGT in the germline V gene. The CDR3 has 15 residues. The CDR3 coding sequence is TGTGCCAGCAGTGTTCGAGCGGGGGGGTACAATGAGCAGTTCTTC. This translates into CASSVRAGGYNEQFF.

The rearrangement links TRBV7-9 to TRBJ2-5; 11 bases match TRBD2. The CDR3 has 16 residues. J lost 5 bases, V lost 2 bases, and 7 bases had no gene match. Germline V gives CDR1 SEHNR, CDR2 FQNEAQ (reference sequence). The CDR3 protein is CASSLIGTSGSETQYF. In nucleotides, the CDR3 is TGTGCCAGCAGCTTAATTGGGACTAGCGGTAGCGAGACCCAGTACTTC.

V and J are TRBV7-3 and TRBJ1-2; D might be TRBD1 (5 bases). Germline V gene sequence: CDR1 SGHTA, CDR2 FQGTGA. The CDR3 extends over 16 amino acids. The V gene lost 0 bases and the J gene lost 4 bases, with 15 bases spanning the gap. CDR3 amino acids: CASSLTVAGPGYGYTF. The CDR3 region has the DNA TGTGCCAGCAGCTTAACAGTGGCAGGGCCTGGCTATGGCTACACCTTC.

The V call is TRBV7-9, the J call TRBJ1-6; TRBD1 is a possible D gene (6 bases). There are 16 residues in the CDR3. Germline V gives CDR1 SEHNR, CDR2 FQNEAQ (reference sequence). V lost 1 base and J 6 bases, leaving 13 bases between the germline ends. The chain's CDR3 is CASSLVEGVGNSPLHF. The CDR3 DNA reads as TGTGCCAGCAGCTTAGTTGAGGGGGTTGGTAATTCACCCCTCCACTTT.

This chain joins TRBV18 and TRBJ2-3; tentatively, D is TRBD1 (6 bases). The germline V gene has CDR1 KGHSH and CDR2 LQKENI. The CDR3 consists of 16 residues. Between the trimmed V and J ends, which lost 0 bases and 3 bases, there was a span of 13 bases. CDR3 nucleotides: TGTGCCAGCTCACCACCGAGGGGGTACGGAACAGATACGCAGTATTTT. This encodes CASSPPRGYGTDTQYF.

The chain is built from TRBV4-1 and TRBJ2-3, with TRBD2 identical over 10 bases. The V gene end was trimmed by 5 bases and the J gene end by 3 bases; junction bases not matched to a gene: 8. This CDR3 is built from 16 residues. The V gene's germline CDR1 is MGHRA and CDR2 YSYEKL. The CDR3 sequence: CASSSRVAGGTDTQYF. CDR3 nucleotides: TGCGCCAGCAGCTCCCGGGTAGCGGGGGGAACAGATACGCAGTATTTT.

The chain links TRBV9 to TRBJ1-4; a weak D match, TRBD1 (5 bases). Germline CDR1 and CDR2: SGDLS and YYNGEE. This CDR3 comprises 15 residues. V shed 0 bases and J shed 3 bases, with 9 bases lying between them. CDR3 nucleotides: TGTGCCAGCAGCGTAGGCGGGGGTGCTAATGAAAAACTGTTTTTT. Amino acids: CASSVGGGANEKLFF.

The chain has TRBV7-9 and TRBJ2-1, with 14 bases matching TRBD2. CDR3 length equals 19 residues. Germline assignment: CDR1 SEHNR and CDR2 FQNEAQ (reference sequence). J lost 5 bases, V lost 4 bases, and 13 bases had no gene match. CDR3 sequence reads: CASSSVGLAGGPRNNEQFF. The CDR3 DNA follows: TGTGCCAGCAGCTCCGTCGGACTAGCGGGGGGCCCGAGGAACAATGAGCAGTTCTTC.